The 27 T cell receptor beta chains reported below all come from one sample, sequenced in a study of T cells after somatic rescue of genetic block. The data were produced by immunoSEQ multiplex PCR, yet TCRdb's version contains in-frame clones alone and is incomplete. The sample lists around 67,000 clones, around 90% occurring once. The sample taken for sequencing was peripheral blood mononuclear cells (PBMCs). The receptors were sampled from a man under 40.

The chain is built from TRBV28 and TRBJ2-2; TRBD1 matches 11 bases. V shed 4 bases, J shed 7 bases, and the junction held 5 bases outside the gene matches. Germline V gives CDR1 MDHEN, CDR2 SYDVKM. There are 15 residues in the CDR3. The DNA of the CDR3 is TGTGCCAGCAGTTGGACAGGGGGCGAGGGCGGGGAGCTGTTTTTT. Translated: CASSWTGGEGGELFF.

The CDR3 DNA sequence: TGTGCCAGCAGCCGACTAGCGGGGACCTACAATGAGCAGTTCTTC. It yields the protein CASSRLAGTYNEQFF. The V and J genes are TRBV28 and TRBJ2-1, with TRBD2 matching 11 bases. The CDR3 consists of 15 residues. Trimming took 6 bases from V and 2 from J; bases not matched to a gene: 3. CDR1 MDHEN and CDR2 SYDVKM come from the germline V gene. Variable domain in full (rest from reference TRBV28 and TRBJ2-1): DVKVTQSSRYLVKRTGEKVFLECVQDMDHENMFWYRQDPGLGLRLIYFSYDVKMKEKGDIPEGYSVSREKKERFSLILESASTNQTSMYLCASSRLAGTYNEQFFGPGTRLTVL.

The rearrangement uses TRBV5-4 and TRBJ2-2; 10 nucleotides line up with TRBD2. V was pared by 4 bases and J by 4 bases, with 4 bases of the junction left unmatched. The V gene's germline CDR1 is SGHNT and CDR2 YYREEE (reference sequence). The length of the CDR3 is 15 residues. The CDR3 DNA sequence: TGTGCCAGCAGCGGTCTAGCGGGGGCCACCGGGGAGCTGTTTTTT. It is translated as CASSGLAGATGELFF.

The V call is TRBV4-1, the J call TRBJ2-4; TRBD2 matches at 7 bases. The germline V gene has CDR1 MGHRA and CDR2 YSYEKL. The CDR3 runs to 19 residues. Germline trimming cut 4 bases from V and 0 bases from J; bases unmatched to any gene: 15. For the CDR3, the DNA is TGCGCCAGCAGCCCCAGTTTAGCGGGTCTGACAGTAGCCAAAAACATTCAGTACTTC. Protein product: CASSPSLAGLTVAKNIQYF.

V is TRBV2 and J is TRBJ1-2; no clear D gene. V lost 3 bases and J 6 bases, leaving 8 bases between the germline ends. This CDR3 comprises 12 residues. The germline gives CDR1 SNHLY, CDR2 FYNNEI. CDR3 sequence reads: CASSELPDGYTF. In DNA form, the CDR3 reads TGTGCCAGCAGTGAGCTTCCAGATGGCTACACCTTC.

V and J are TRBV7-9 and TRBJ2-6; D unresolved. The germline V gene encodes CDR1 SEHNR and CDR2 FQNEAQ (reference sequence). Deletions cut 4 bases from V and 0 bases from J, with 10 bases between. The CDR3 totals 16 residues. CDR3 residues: CASSSHRSSGANVLTF. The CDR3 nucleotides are TGTGCCAGCAGCTCCCACCGGAGCTCTGGGGCCAACGTCCTGACTTTC.

The DNA for the CDR3 is TGTGCCAGCAGCCAAAAGGGTGAAAAACTGTTTTTT. Translation gives CASSQKGEKLFF. The V and J genes are TRBV9 and TRBJ1-4, with no clear D. CDR3 length equals 12 residues. V lost 4 bases and J lost 7, with 8 bases in between. CDR1 SGDLS and CDR2 YYNGEE come from the germline V gene. Full variable domain (rest looked up from reference TRBV9 and TRBJ1-4): DSGVTQTPKHLITATGQRVTLRCSPRSGDLSVYWYQQSLDQGLQFLIQYYNGEERAKGNILERFSAQQFPDLHSELNLSSLELGDSALYFCASSQKGEKLFFGSGTQLSVL.

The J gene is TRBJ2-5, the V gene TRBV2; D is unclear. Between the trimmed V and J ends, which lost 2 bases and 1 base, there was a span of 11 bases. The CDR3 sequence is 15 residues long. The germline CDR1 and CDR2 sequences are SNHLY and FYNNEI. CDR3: CASSESTRSQETQYF. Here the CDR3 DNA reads TGTGCCAGCAGTGAATCAACAAGGAGCCAAGAGACCCAGTACTTC.

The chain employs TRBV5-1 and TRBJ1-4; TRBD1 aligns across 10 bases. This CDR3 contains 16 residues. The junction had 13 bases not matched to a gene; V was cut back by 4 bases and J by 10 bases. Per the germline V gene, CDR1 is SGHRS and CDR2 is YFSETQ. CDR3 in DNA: TGCGCCAGCAGCACTCGGGTAGGGACAGGGGATCGAAAACTGTTTTTT. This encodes CASSTRVGTGDRKLFF.

CDR3 nucleotide sequence: TGCGCCAGCAGCTCCCCAGGTGCGAACACCGGGGAGCTGTTTTTT. Its translation: CASSSPGANTGELFF. The chain has TRBV5-1 and TRBJ2-2; D is unclear. The CDR3 covers 15 residues. Germline V gives CDR1 SGHRS, CDR2 YFSETQ. V lost 3 bases to trimming and J lost 0 bases, with 9 bases between them.

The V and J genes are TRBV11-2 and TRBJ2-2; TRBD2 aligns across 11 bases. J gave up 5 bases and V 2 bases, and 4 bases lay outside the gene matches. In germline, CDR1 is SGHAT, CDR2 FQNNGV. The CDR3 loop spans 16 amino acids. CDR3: CASSLRTSGPTGELFF. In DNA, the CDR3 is TGTGCCAGCAGCTTAAGGACTAGCGGGCCGACCGGGGAGCTGTTTTTT.

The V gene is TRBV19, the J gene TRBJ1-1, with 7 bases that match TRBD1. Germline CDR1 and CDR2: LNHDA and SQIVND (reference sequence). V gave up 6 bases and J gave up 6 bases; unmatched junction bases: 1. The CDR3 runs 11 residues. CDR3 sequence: CASSDRAEAFF. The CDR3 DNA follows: TGTGCCAGTAGCGACAGGGCTGAAGCTTTCTTT.

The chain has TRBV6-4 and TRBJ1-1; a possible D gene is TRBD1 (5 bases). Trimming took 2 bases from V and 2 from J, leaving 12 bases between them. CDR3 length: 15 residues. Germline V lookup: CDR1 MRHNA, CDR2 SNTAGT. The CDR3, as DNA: TGTGCCAGCAGTGACCAGCCGGGGGTAAACACTGAAGCTTTCTTT. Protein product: CASSDQPGVNTEAFF.

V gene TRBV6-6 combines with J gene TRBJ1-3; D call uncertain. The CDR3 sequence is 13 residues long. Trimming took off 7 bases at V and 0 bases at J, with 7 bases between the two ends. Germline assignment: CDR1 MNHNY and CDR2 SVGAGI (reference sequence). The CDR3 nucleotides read TGTGCCAGCATTCACATCTCTGGAAACACCATATATTTT. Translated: CASIHISGNTIYF.

The CDR3 is CASSPITRGDIQYF. CDR3 DNA: TGTGCCAGCAGCCCAATAACCCGGGGGGACATTCAGTACTTC. The genes are TRBV7-2 and TRBJ2-4; 7 bases agree with TRBD2. The V segment lost 5 bases and the J segment 8 bases; nucleotides outside the gene matches: 9. The CDR3 is 14 residues long. The germline V gene has CDR1 SGHTA and CDR2 FQGNSA. Supplemented by reference TRBV7-2 and TRBJ2-4, the full variable domain reads GAGVSQSPSNKVTEKGKDVELRCDPISGHTALYWYRQSLGQGLEFLIYFQGNSAPDKSGLPSDRFSAERTGGSVSTLTIQRTQQEDSAVYLCASSPITRGDIQYFGAGTRLSVL.

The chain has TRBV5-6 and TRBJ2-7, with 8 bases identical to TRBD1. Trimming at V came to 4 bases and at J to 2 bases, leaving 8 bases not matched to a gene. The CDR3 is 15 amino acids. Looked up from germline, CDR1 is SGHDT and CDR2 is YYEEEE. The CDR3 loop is CASSGGTGGPYEQYF. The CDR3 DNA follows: TGTGCCAGCAGCGGCGGGACAGGTGGGCCCTACGAGCAGTACTTC. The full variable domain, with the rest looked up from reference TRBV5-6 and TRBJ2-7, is DAGVTQSPTHLIKTRGQQVTLRCSPKSGHDTVSWYQQALGQGPQFIFQYYEEEERQRGNFPDRFSGHQFPNYSSELNVNALLLGDSALYLCASSGGTGGPYEQYFGPGTRLTVT.

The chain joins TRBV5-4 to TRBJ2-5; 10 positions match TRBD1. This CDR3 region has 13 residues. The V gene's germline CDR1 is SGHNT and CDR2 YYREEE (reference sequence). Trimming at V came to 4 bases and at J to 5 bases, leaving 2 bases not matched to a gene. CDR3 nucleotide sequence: TGTGCCAGCAGCGGGACAGGGGCGGAGACCCAGTACTTC. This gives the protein CASSGTGAETQYF.

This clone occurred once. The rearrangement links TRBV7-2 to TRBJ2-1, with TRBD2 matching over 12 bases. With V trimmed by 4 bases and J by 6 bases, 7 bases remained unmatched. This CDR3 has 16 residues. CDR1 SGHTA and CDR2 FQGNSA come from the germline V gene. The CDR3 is CASSYKGTSGRNEQFF. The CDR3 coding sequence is TGTGCCAGCAGCTACAAAGGGACTAGCGGGCGCAATGAGCAGTTCTTC.

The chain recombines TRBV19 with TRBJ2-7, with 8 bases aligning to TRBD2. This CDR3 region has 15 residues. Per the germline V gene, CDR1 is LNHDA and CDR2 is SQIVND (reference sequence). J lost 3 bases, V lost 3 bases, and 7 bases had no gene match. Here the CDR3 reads CASSIAGGAFYEQYF. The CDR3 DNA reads TGTGCCAGTAGTATTGCGGGAGGTGCTTTCTACGAGCAGTACTTC. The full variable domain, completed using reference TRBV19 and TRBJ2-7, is DGGITQSPKYLFRKEGQNVTLSCEQNLNHDAMYWYRQDPGQGLRLIYYSQIVNDFQKGDIAEGYSVSREKKESFPLTVTSAQKNPTAFYLCASSIAGGAFYEQYFGPGTRLTVT.

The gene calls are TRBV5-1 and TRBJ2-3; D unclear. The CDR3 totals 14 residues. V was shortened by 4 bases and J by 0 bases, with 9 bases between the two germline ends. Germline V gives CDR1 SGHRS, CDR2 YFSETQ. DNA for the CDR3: TGCGCCAGCAGCCCATTGTCCAGCACAGATACGCAGTATTTT. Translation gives CASSPLSSTDTQYF.

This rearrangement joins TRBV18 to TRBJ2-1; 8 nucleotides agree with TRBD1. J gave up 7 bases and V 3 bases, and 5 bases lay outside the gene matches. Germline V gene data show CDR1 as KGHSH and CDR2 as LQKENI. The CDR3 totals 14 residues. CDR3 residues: CASSPGRQGNEQFF. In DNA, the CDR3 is TGTGCCAGCTCACCCGGAAGACAGGGGAATGAGCAGTTCTTC.

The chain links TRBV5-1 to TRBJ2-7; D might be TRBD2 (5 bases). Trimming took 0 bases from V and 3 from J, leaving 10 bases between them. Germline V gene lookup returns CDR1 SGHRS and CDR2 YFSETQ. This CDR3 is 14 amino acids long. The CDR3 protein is CASSLVSGSYEQYF. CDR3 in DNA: TGCGCCAGCAGCTTGGTCTCGGGGAGCTACGAGCAGTACTTC.

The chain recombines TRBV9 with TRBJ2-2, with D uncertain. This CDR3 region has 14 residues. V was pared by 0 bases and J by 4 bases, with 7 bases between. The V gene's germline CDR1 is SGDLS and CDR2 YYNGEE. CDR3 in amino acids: CASSVGRLTGELFF. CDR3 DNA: TGTGCCAGCAGCGTAGGGCGTCTCACCGGGGAGCTGTTTTTT.

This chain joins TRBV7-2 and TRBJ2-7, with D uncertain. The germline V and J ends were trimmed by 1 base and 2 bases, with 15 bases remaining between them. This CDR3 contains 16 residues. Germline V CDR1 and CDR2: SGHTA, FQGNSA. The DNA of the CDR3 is TGTGCCAGCAGCTTAGAGAGTGGAGACGGTACCTACGAGCAGTACTTC. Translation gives CASSLESGDGTYEQYF.

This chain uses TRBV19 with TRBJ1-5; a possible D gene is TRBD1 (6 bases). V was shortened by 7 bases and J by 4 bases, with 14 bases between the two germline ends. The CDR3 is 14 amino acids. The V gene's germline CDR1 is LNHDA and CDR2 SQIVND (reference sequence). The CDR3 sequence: CASNYRVVNQPQHF. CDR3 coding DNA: TGTGCCAGTAACTACAGGGTCGTTAATCAGCCCCAGCATTTT. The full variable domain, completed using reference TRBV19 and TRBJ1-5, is DGGITQSPKYLFRKEGQNVTLSCEQNLNHDAMYWYRQDPGQGLRLIYYSQIVNDFQKGDIAEGYSVSREKKESFPLTVTSAQKNPTAFYLCASNYRVVNQPQHFGDGTRLSIL.

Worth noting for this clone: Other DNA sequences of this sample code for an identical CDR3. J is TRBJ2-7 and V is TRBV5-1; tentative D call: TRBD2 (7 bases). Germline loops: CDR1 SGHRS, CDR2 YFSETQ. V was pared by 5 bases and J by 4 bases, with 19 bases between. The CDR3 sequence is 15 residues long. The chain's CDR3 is CASRTSAGAGYEQYF. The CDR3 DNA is TGCGCCAGCAGAACCTCTGCGGGGGCGGGATACGAGCAGTACTTC.

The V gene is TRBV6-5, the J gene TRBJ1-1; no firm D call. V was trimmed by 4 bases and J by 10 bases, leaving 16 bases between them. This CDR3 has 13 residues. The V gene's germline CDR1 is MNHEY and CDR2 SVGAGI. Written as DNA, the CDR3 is TGTGCCAGCAGTTTGAGGGTAGAAGAGGCAGCTTTCTTT. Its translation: CASSLRVEEAAFF.